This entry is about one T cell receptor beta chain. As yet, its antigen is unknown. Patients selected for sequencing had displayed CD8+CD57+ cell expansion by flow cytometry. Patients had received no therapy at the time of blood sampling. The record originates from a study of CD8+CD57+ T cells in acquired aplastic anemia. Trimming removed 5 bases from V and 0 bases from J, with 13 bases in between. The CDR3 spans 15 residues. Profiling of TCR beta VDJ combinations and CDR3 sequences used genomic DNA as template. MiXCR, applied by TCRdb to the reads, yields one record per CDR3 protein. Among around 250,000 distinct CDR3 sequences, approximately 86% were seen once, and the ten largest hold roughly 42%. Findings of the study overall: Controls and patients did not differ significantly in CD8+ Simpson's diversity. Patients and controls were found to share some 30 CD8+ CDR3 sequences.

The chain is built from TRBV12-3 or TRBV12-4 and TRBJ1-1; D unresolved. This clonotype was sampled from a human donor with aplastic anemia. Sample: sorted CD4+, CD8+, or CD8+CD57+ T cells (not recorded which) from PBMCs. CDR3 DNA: TGTGCCAGCAGTCCCGGACTGGCCATGAACACTGAAGCTTTCTTT. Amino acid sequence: CASSPGLAMNTEAFF.